The 5 T cell receptor beta chains reported below all come from one sample, sequenced in a study of blood T cell repertoires in COVID-19. The protocol was immunoSEQ multiplex PCR, while the TCRdb copy is restricted to in-frame clones and leaves out a portion. The sample consists of roughly 99,000 clones, about 89% of them appearing once. What was sequenced was peripheral blood. These receptors all stem from a man aged 35-49 years with active or convalescent COVID-19.

The rearrangement links TRBV6-5 to TRBJ1-1; D perhaps matches TRBD1 (5 bases). CDR1 and CDR2 (germline): MNHEY, SVGAGI. V was shortened by 8 bases and J by 1 base, with 8 bases between the two germline ends. There are 12 residues in the CDR3. The CDR3 coding sequence is TGTGCCAGCGGGGGAGGGAACACTGAAGCTTTCTTT. Its translation is CASGGGNTEAFF.

The V call is TRBV11-2, the J call TRBJ2-7; weak D call: TRBD2 (6 bases). Germline V gives CDR1 SGHAT, CDR2 FQNNGV. The CDR3 runs 16 residues. Trimming cost V 1 base and J 5 bases, with 18 bases left between them. The CDR3 DNA follows: TGTGCCAGCAGCTTAGTATCCGGACTAACCGCCGACGAGCAGTACTTC. Translated, it gives CASSLVSGLTADEQYF.

V is TRBV3-1 (or the pseudogene TRBV3-2) and J is TRBJ2-1; TRBD2 is a possible D gene (6 bases). The CDR3 extends over 15 amino acids. Per germline, CDR1 LGHDT and CDR2 YNNKEL (reference sequence). Trimming took off 2 bases at V and 1 base at J, with 9 bases between the two ends. The CDR3 here is CASSQQAGSYNEQFF. In DNA form, the CDR3 reads TGTGCCAGCAGCCAACAAGCGGGTTCCTACAATGAGCAGTTCTTC.

V gene TRBV19 combines with J gene TRBJ1-1, with 7 bases lining up with TRBD1. V dropped 5 bases and J dropped 1; count of bases not matched to a gene: 7. In germline, CDR1 is LNHDA, CDR2 SQIVND (reference sequence). The length of the CDR3 is 15 residues. This CDR3 is CASSPWTGPNTEAFF. Here the CDR3 DNA reads TGTGCCAGTAGTCCCTGGACAGGACCGAACACTGAAGCTTTCTTT.

The chain joins TRBV7-9 to TRBJ2-6; TRBD1 aligns across 7 bases. CDR3 length: 19 residues. CDR1 is SEHNR, CDR2 FQNEAQ, per germline (reference sequence). With V trimmed by 5 bases and J by 0 bases, 13 bases remained unmatched. CDR3 protein: CASSPRTDRTDSGANVLTF. The CDR3 region has the DNA TGTGCCAGCAGCCCTCGAACGGACAGGACAGACTCTGGGGCCAACGTCCTGACTTTC.